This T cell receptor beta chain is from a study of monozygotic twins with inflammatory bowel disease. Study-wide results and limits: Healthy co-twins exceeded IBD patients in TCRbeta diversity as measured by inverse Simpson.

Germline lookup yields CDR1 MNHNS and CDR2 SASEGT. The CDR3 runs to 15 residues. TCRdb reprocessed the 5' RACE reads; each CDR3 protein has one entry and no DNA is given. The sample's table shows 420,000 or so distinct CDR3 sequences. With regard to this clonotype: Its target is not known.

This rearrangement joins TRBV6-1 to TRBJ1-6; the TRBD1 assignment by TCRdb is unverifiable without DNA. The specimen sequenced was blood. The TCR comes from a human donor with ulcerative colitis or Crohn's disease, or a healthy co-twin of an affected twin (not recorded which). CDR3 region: CASRDRGSSHSPLHF.